The T cell receptor (beta chain) under discussion was sequenced for a study of blood T cell repertoires in COVID-19. About the study: The United States, Italy and Spain provided the acute and convalescent COVID-19 samples. The analysed material was cDNA or gDNA that came from T cells, B-cell-depleted T cells, or PBMCs.

Original handling: Quantification of nucleated cells was approximated via reference gene primer amplification. Profiled with immunoSEQ multiplex PCR; TCRdb holds only in-frame clones, not every one. V, J and clone size derive from that table, while D and trimming were established from the DNA sequence. The sample lists roughly 76,000 clones; more than 75% were seen once. Germline CDR1 is KGHSH and CDR2 is LQKENI. The V end was cut by 2 bases, the J end by 0 bases, with 8 bases between. CDR3 length equals 16 residues. The sequence was obtained from a man aged 50-60 years with acute or convalescent COVID-19. Sequenced input: peripheral blood. J is TRBJ1-6 and V is TRBV18, with D uncertain. The CDR3 is CASSPRESSYNSPLHF. Here the CDR3 DNA reads TGTGCCAGCTCACCAAGAGAGAGCTCCTATAATTCACCCCTCCACTTT. The full variable domain, with the rest looked up from reference TRBV18 and TRBJ1-6, is NAGVMQNPRHLVRRRGQEARLRCSPMKGHSHVYWYRQLPEEGLKFMVYLQKENIIDESGMPKERFSAEFPKEGPSILRIQQVVRGDSAAYFCASSPRESSYNSPLHFGNGTRLTVT.